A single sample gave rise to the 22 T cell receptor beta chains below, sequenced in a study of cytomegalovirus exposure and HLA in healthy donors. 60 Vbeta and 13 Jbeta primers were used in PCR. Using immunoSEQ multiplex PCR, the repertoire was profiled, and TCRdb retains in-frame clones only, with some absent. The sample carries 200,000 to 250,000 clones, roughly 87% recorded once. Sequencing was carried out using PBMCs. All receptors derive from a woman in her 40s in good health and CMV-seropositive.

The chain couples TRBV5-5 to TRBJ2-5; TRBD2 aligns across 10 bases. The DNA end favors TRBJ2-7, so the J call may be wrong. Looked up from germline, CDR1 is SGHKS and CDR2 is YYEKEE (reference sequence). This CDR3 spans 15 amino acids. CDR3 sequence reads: CASSQIAGGAYEQYF. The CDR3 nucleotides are TGTGCCAGCAGTCAAATAGCGGGGGGTGCCTACGAGCAGTACTTC.

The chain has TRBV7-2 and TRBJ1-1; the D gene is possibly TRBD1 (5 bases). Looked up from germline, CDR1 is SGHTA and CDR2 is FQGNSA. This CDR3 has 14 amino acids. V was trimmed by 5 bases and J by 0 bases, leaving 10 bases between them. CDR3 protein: CASSRQLVNTEAFF. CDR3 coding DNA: TGTGCCAGCAGCCGACAGCTAGTGAACACTGAAGCTTTCTTT.

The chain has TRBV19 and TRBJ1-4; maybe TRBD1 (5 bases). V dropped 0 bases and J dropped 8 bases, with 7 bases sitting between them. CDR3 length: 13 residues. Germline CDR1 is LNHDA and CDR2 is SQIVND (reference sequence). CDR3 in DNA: TGTGCCAGTAGTATAGATCGACAGGAAAAACTGTTTTTT. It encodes CASSIDRQEKLFF.

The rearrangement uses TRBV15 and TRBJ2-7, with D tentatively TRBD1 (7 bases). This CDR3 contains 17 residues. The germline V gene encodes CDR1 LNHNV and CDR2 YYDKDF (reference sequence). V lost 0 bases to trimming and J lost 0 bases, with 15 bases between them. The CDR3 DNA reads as TGTGCCACCAGCAGAGAAGGATTGCGGGACAGCTCCTACGAGCAGTACTTC. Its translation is CATSREGLRDSSYEQYF.

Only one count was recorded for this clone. The CDR3 loop reads CASSLAFIQGGEQYF. Here the CDR3 DNA reads TGCGCCAGCAGCTTGGCCTTCATCCAGGGTGGCGAGCAGTACTTC. The rearrangement uses TRBV5-1 and TRBJ2-7, with a possible D match to TRBD1 (5 bases). The CDR3 has 15 amino acids. V was clipped by 0 bases and J by 6 bases, with 16 bases between them. The germline V gene encodes CDR1 SGHRS and CDR2 YFSETQ.

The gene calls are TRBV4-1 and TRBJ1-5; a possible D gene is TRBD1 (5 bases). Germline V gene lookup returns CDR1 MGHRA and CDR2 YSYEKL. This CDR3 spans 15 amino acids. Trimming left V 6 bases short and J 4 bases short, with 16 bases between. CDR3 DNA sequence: TGCGCCAGCAGTCAGGGTTCTGTAGAAAATCAGCCCCAGCATTTT. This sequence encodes CASSQGSVENQPQHF.

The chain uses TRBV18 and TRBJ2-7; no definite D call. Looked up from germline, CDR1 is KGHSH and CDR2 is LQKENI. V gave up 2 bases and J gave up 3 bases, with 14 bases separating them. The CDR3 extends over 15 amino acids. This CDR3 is CASSPGGPLGYEQYF. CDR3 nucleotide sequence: TGTGCCAGCTCACCAGGTGGCCCTCTTGGCTACGAGCAGTACTTC.

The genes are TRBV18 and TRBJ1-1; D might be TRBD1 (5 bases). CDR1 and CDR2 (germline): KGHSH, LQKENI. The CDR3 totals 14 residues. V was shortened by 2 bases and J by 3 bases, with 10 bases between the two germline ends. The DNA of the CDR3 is TGTGCCAGCTCACCATGGGGGGATTACACTGAAGCTTTCTTT. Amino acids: CASSPWGDYTEAFF.

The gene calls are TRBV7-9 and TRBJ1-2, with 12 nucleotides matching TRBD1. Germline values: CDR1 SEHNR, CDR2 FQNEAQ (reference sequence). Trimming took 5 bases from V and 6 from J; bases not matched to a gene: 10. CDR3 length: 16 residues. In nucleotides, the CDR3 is TGTGCCAGCAGCCGTGGGACAGGGGGCATCCAGGATGGCTACACCTTC. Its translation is CASSRGTGGIQDGYTF.

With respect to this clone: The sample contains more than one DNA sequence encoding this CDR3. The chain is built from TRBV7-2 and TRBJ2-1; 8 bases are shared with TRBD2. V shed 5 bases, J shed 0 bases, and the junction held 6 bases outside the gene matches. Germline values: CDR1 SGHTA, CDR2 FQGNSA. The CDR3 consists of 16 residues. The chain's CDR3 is CASSLTGTSSYNEQFF. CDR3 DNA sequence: TGTGCCAGCAGCCTCACAGGGACTAGCTCCTACAATGAGCAGTTCTTC.

CDR3 DNA sequence: TGCGCCAGCAGCCAAGATATCACCGCTACTTATAGCAATCAGCCCCAGCATTTT. Encoded protein: CASSQDITATYSNQPQHF. The genes are TRBV4-3 and TRBJ1-5; D gene ambiguous. Trimming cost V 0 bases and J 0 bases, with 15 bases left between them. Germline assignment: CDR1 LGHNA and CDR2 YSLEER. The length of the CDR3 is 18 residues.

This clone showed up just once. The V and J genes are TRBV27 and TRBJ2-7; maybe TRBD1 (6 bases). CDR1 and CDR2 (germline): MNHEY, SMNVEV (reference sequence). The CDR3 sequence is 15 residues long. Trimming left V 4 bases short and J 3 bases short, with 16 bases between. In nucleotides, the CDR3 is TGTGCCAGCAGTTCGACAGGCTATAAGTACTACGAGCAGTACTTC. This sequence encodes CASSSTGYKYYEQYF.

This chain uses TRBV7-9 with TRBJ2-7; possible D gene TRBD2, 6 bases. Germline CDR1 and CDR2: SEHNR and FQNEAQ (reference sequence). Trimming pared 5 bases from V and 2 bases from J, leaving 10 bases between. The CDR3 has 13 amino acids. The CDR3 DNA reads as TGTGCCAGCAGCGTGGGGAGGCCCTACGAGCAGTACTTC. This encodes CASSVGRPYEQYF.

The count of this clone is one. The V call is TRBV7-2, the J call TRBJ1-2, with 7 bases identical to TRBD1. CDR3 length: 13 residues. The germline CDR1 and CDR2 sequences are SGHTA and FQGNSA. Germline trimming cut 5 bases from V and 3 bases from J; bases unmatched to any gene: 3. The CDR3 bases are TGTGCCAGCAGCGAAGACAGGGACTATGGCTACACCTTC. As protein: CASSEDRDYGYTF. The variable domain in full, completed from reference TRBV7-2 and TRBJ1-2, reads GAGVSQSPSNKVTEKGKDVELRCDPISGHTALYWYRQSLGQGLEFLIYFQGNSAPDKSGLPSDRFSAERTGGSVSTLTIQRTQQEDSAVYLCASSEDRDYGYTFGSGTRLTVV.

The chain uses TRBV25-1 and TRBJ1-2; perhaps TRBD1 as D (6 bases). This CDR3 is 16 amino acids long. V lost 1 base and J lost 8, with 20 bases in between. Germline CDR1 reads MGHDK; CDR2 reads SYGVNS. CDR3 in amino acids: CASSESGGQHNRGYTF. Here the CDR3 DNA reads TGTGCCAGCAGTGAATCGGGCGGACAGCATAATAGGGGCTACACCTTC.

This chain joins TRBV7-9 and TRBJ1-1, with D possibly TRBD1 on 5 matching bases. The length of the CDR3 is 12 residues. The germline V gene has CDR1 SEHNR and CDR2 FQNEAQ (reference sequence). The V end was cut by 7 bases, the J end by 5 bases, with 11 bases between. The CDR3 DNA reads TGTGCCAGCATCCTGGACATAACTGAAGCTTTCTTT. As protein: CASILDITEAFF.

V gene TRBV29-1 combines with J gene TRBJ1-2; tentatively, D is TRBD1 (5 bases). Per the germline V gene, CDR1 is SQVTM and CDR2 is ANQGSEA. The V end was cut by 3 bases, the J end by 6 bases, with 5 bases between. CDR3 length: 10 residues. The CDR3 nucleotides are TGCAGCGTTGACAGGGATGGCTACACCTTC. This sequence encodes CSVDRDGYTF.

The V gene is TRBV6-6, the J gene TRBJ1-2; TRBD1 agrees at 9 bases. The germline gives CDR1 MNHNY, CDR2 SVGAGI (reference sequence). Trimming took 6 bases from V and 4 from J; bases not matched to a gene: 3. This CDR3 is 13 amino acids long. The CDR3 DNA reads TGTGCCAGCAGCCGGGACAGGGCCTATGGCTACACCTTC. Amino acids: CASSRDRAYGYTF.

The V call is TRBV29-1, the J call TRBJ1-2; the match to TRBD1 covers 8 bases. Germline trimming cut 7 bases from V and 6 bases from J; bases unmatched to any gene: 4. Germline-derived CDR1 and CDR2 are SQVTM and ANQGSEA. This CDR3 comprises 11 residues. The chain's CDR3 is CSGGQDNGYTF. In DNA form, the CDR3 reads TGCAGCGGGGGACAGGATAATGGCTACACCTTC.

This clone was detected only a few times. For the CDR3, the DNA is TGTGCCAGCAGTGACTCTAGCGGGAGGGCGGAGACGCAGTATTTT. Amino acid sequence: CASSDSSGRAETQYF. The chain couples TRBV6-4 to TRBJ2-3; 11 nucleotides agree with TRBD2. V gave up 0 bases and J gave up 9 bases; unmatched junction bases: 5. The CDR3 covers 15 residues. Germline assignment: CDR1 MRHNA and CDR2 SNTAGT.

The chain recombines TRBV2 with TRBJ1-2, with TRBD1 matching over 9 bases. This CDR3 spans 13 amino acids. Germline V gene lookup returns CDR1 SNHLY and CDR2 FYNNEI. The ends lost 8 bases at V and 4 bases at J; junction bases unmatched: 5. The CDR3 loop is CASGPGQGYGYTF. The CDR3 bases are TGTGCCAGCGGCCCGGGACAGGGCTATGGCTACACCTTC. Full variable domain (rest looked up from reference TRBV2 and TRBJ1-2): EPEVTQTPSHQVTQMGQEVILRCVPISNHLYFYWYRQILGQKVEFLVSFYNNEISEKSEIFDDQFSVERPDGSNFTLKIRSTKLEDSAMYFCASGPGQGYGYTFGSGTRLTVV.

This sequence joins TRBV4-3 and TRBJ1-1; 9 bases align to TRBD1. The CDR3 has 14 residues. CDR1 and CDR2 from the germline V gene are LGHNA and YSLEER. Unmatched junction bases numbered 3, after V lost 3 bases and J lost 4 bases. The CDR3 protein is CASSQTGGITEAFF. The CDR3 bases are TGCGCCAGCAGCCAGACAGGGGGGATCACTGAAGCTTTCTTT.